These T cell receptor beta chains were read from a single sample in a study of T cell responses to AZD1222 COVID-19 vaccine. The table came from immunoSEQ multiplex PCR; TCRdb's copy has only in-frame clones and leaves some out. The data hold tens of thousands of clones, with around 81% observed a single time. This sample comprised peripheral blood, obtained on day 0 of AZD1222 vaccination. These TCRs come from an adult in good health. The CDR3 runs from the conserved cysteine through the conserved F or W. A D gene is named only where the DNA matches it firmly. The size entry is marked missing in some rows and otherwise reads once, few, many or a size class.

CDR3: CASSYIERGTDTQYF
DNA: TGTGCCAGCAGCTATATAGAACGAGGCACAGATACGCAGTATTTT
V: TRBV11-2
J: TRBJ2-3
size: -
D: -

CDR3: CASSQEGWTF
DNA: TGCGCCAGCAGCCAAGAAGGGTGGACCTTC
V: TRBV4-3
J: TRBJ1-2
size: few
D: -

CDR3: CASSLSGKAPLHF
DNA: TGTGCCAGCAGTTTGTCAGGAAAGGCACCCCTCCACTTT
V: TRBV27
J: TRBJ1-6
size: -
D: -

CDR3: CASSEGVLGGLNTEAFF
DNA: TGTGCCAGCAGTGAAGGGGTTCTCGGGGGTCTGAACACTGAAGCTTTCTTT
V: TRBV2
J: TRBJ1-1
size: -
D: -

CDR3: CASSDEGVGGWNQPQHF
DNA: TGTGCCAGCAGTGATGAAGGTGTGGGCGGTTGGAATCAGCCCCAGCATTTT
V: TRBV6-1
J: TRBJ1-5
size: -
D: -

CDR3: CASSYYPYEQYF
DNA: TGTGCCAGCAGTTATTATCCCTACGAGCAGTACTTC
V: TRBV6-2/TRBV6-3
J: TRBJ2-7
size: -
D: -

CDR3: CASSLEGPKNIQYF
DNA: TGTGCCAGCAGCTTGGAGGGCCCCAAAAACATTCAGTACTTC
V: TRBV5-4
J: TRBJ2-4
size: -
D: -

CDR3: CASSPGAGREETQYF
DNA: TGCGCCAGCAGCCCCGGGGCAGGGCGGGAAGAGACCCAGTACTTC
V: TRBV4-3
J: TRBJ2-5
size: once
D: -

CDR3: CASSYAGQGGAYGYTF
DNA: TGTGCCAGCAGCTACGCCGGACAGGGAGGAGCCTATGGCTACACCTTC
V: TRBV5-6
J: TRBJ1-2
size: -
D: TRBD1

CDR3: CASSRAISSYNEQFF
DNA: TGTGCCAGCAGCCGAGCGATAAGCTCCTACAATGAGCAGTTCTTC
V: TRBV11-3
J: TRBJ2-1
size: -
D: -

CDR3: CASSPHATSYEQYF
DNA: TGTGCCAGCAGCCCACATGCGACGTCCTACGAGCAGTACTTC
V: TRBV3-1/TRBV3-2
J: TRBJ2-7
size: once
D: -

CDR3: CASSRQGGRGEQFF
DNA: TGTGCCAGCAGCCGCCAAGGGGGGCGAGGTGAGCAGTTCTTC
V: TRBV6-5
J: TRBJ2-1
size: once
D: -

CDR3: CAWSGTGYGYTF
DNA: TGTGCCTGGAGTGGTACAGGGTATGGCTACACCTTC
V: TRBV30
J: TRBJ1-2
size: once
D: -

CDR3: CASSWGRNTIYF
DNA: TGTGCCAGCAGCTGGGGACGCAACACCATATATTTT
V: TRBV11-3
J: TRBJ1-3
size: -
D: -

CDR3: CASSSTGSGNQPQHF
DNA: TGCGCCAGCAGCTCGACAGGGAGTGGCAATCAGCCCCAGCATTTT
V: TRBV5-1
J: TRBJ1-5
size: -
D: TRBD1

CDR3: CASSTRDSNSPLHF
DNA: TGTGCCAGCAGCACACGGGACAGCAATTCACCCCTCCACTTT
V: TRBV3-1/TRBV3-2
J: TRBJ1-6
size: -
D: TRBD1

CDR3: CASGLVGSARYEQYF
DNA: TGTGCCAGCGGACTCGTCGGAAGTGCCAGATACGAGCAGTACTTC
V: TRBV7-8
J: TRBJ2-7
size: -
D: -

CDR3: CASSLGGGQPQHF
DNA: TGTGCCAGCAGTTTAGGGGGGGGTCAGCCCCAGCATTTT
V: TRBV12-3/TRBV12-4
J: TRBJ1-5
size: -
D: -

CDR3: CASSYFRGEKLFF
DNA: TGTGCCAGCAGTTATTTCCGGGGTGAAAAACTGTTTTTT
V: TRBV6-6
J: TRBJ1-4
size: -
D: -

CDR3: CASSPTGVTNEKLFF
DNA: TGCGCCAGCAGTCCAACGGGGGTCACTAATGAAAAACTGTTTTTT
V: TRBV5-1
J: TRBJ1-4
size: -
D: -

CDR3: CSTRGGEGGWFEQYF
DNA: TGCAGCACCCGAGGGGGGGAAGGTGGATGGTTCGAGCAGTACTTC
V: TRBV29-1
J: TRBJ2-7
size: once
D: -

CDR3: CASSFGDREESNQPQHF
DNA: TGTGCCAGCAGTTTTGGAGACAGGGAGGAATCCAATCAGCCCCAGCATTTT
V: TRBV27
J: TRBJ1-5
size: -
D: TRBD1

CDR3: CASAGPTGSSYNEQFF
DNA: TGTGCCAGCGCCGGGCCGACTGGCAGCTCCTACAATGAGCAGTTCTTC
V: TRBV3-1/TRBV3-2
J: TRBJ2-1
size: -
D: -

CDR3: CASSLSGGINQPQHF
DNA: TGTGCCAGCAGCTTATCAGGGGGCATTAATCAGCCCCAGCATTTT
V: TRBV7-2
J: TRBJ1-5
size: -
D: TRBD1

CDR3: CASSSAQGGLGETQYF
DNA: TGTGCCAGCAGTTCCGCCCAGGGCGGCCTGGGGGAGACCCAGTACTTC
V: TRBV27
J: TRBJ2-5
size: -
D: -

CDR3: CASSYDRQGDNEKLFF
DNA: TGTGCCAGCAGTTACGACCGACAGGGAGATAATGAAAAACTGTTTTTT
V: TRBV6-5
J: TRBJ1-4
size: -
D: TRBD1

CDR3: CASSLGQRTEAFF
DNA: TGTGCCAGCAGTTTGGGACAGCGCACTGAAGCTTTCTTT
V: TRBV12-3/TRBV12-4
J: TRBJ1-1
size: once
D: TRBD1

CDR3: CASSLSGGAGGPQHF
DNA: TGTGCCAGCAGTTTATCTGGTGGAGCGGGGGGGCCCCAGCATTTT
V: TRBV27
J: TRBJ1-5
size: few
D: -

CDR3: CSADRNSNTEAFF
DNA: TGCAGCGCAGACAGAAATTCTAACACTGAAGCTTTCTTT
V: TRBV29-1
J: TRBJ1-1
size: -
D: -

CDR3: CASSWGPRGSYEQYF
DNA: TGTGCCAGCAGTTGGGGGCCCCGGGGCAGCTACGAGCAGTACTTC
V: TRBV27
J: TRBJ2-7
size: -
D: -

CDR3: CASSIERRPNSPLHF
DNA: TGTGCCAGTAGTATAGAACGGAGACCCAATTCACCCCTCCACTTT
V: TRBV19
J: TRBJ1-6
size: -
D: -

CDR3: CASSEDVANSPLHF
DNA: TGTGCCAGCAGTGAGGACGTCGCTAATTCACCCCTCCACTTT
V: TRBV6-1
J: TRBJ1-6
size: once
D: -

CDR3: CASSQAAGGGETQYF
DNA: TGTGCCAGCAGCCAAGCGGCGGGGGGCGGAGAGACCCAGTACTTC
V: TRBV3-1/TRBV3-2
J: TRBJ2-5
size: -
D: TRBD2

CDR3: CASSTLAGDSYEQYF
DNA: TGTGCCAGCAGCACGCTAGCGGGGGACTCCTACGAGCAGTACTTC
V: TRBV7-6
J: TRBJ2-7
size: -
D: TRBD2

CDR3: CASVGVPGTEAFF
DNA: TGTGCCAGCGTCGGGGTGCCGGGCACTGAAGCTTTCTTT
V: TRBV28
J: TRBJ1-1
size: -
D: -

CDR3: CASSLGELGAGGLNTEAFF
DNA: TGCGCCAGCAGCTTGGGAGAATTAGGGGCGGGGGGCCTGAACACTGAAGCTTTCTTT
V: TRBV5-1
J: TRBJ1-1
size: -
D: -

CDR3: CASSPRVGGTDTQYF
DNA: TGTGCCAGCAGCCCAAGAGTGGGGGGCACAGATACGCAGTATTTT
V: TRBV3-1/TRBV3-2
J: TRBJ2-3
size: -
D: -

CDR3: CASGQRGVTDTQYF
DNA: TGTGCCAGCGGCCAGCGGGGGGTGACAGATACGCAGTATTTT
V: TRBV9
J: TRBJ2-3
size: -
D: TRBD2

CDR3: CASSLGLGQRNQPQHF
DNA: TGTGCCAGCAGCTTAGGCCTGGGCCAGAGGAATCAGCCCCAGCATTTT
V: TRBV11-2
J: TRBJ1-5
size: -
D: -

CDR3: CASSSQGVSDTQYF
DNA: TGTGCCAGCAGCTCTCAGGGGGTCTCAGATACGCAGTATTTT
V: TRBV5-4
J: TRBJ2-3
size: -
D: TRBD1

CDR3: CASSPTGTGVQETQYF
DNA: TGTGCCAGCAGCCCAACCGGGACAGGGGTCCAAGAGACCCAGTACTTC
V: TRBV3-1/TRBV3-2
J: TRBJ2-5
size: -
D: TRBD1

CDR3: CASSPSGGATDTQYF
DNA: TGTGCCAGCAGTCCTAGCGGGGGGGCCACAGATACGCAGTATTTT
V: TRBV3-1/TRBV3-2
J: TRBJ2-3
size: -
D: TRBD2

CDR3: CASSGQGLYGGYTF
DNA: TGTGCCAGCAGTGGGCAGGGGTTATATGGTGGCTACACCTTC
V: TRBV2
J: TRBJ1-2
size: few
D: -